This T cell receptor (beta chain) was identified in a study of cytomegalovirus exposure and HLA in healthy donors. About the study: The roughly 130 validation repertoires used the same platform as the approximately 700 first-cohort repertoires (as reported by a later analysis).

Method: immunoSEQ multiplex PCR; TCRdb's copy keeps in-frame clones and lacks some. The repertoire consists of 100,000 to 150,000 clones, with around 96% occurring once and the leading ten covering about 1.7%. The germline V and J ends were trimmed by 2 bases and 5 bases, with 3 bases remaining between them. CDR1 and CDR2 (germline): SGHTA, FQGNSA. CDR3 length: 12 residues. The donors were part of the 120-subject validation cohort, which stood apart from the approximately 700-subject first cohort. This chain joins TRBV7-2 and TRBJ2-2; D not resolved. This receptor was taken from a man aged 18 to 29 in good health and CMV-seronegative. The sequenced material came from PBMCs. Written as DNA, the CDR3 is TGTGCCAGCAGCTTAATAACCGGGGAGCTGTTTTTT. It yields the protein CASSLITGELFF. The variable domain in full, completed from reference TRBV7-2 and TRBJ2-2, reads GAGVSQSPSNKVTEKGKDVELRCDPISGHTALYWYRQSLGQGLEFLIYFQGNSAPDKSGLPSDRFSAERTGGSVSTLTIQRTQQEDSAVYLCASSLITGELFFGEGSRLTVL.